A single sample is the source of the 10 T cell receptor beta chains below, sequenced in a study of T-cell reconstitution after alpha-beta-depleted transplantation in children. Construction of the TCRbeta library involved unique molecular identifiers. TCRdb passed the PCR reads through MiXCR, listing each CDR3 protein once. Among approximately 100,000 distinct CDR3 sequences listed, 12% were seen once. The sample was PBMCs from the stem cell graft donor, taken from the stem cell graft. These receptors were taken from a human donor who donated a stem cell graft to a child with inherited bone marrow failure.

This clonotype was recorded many times. This sequence joins TRBV11-2 and TRBJ2-1; 8 bases are a match to TRBD2. The CDR3 is made up of 16 amino acids. Germline V CDR1 and CDR2: SGHAT, FQNNGV. V shed 7 bases and J 3 bases; nucleotides not matched to a gene: 11. The chain's CDR3 is CASNSGISGVYNEQFF. The CDR3 DNA sequence: TGTGCCAGCAACTCCGGGATTAGCGGGGTCTACAATGAGCAGTTCTTC. The variable domain in full, completed from reference TRBV11-2 and TRBJ2-1, reads EAGVAQSPRYKIIEKRQSVAFWCNPISGHATLYWYQQILGQGPKLLIQFQNNGVVDDSQLPKDRFSAERLKGVDSTLKIQPAKLEDSAVYLCASNSGISGVYNEQFFGPGTRLTVL.

This clonotype has ten or more counts. The chain employs TRBV7-9 and TRBJ2-3; 10 nucleotides agree with TRBD2. This CDR3 is 15 amino acids long. Unmatched junction bases numbered 3, after V lost 2 bases and J lost 4 bases. Per the germline V gene, CDR1 is SEHNR and CDR2 is FQNEAQ (reference sequence). The CDR3 DNA reads TGTGCCAGCAGCTTACTAGCGGGAGAGGCAGATACGCAGTATTTT. Protein: CASSLLAGEADTQYF.

This clonotype was seen ten or more times. This chain connects TRBV7-9 to TRBJ2-7, with TRBD1 as a possible D gene (6 bases). CDR1 and CDR2 from the germline V gene are SEHNR and FQNEAQ (reference sequence). V was trimmed by 2 bases and J by 7 bases, leaving 12 bases between them. The CDR3 extends over 13 amino acids. In DNA, the CDR3 is TGTGCCAGCAGCTTAAGTAGGGGGAGAGAGCAGTACTTC. Translating gives CASSLSRGREQYF. Supplemented by reference TRBV7-9 and TRBJ2-7, the full variable domain reads DTGVSQNPRHKITKRGQNVTFRCDPISEHNRLYWYRQTLGQGPEFLTYFQNEAQLEKSRLLSDRFSAERPKGSFSTLEIQRTEQGDSAMYLCASSLSRGREQYFGPGTRLTVT.

In its sample, this clonotype was seen many times. V usage is TRBV12-3 or TRBV12-4 and J usage is TRBJ2-2; D might be TRBD1 (6 bases). The CDR3 length is 15 residues. V lost 7 bases, J lost 3 bases, and 15 bases lay in between. The CDR3 spells CASTARDKHTGELFF. The DNA for the CDR3 is TGTGCCAGCACCGCGAGGGACAAACACACCGGGGAGCTGTTTTTT.

CDR3 coding DNA: TGCGCCAGCAGGGTAGCGGGAATAGGATTGGAGCAGTACTTC. This gives the protein CASRVAGIGLEQYF. The V call is TRBV23-1, the J call TRBJ2-7; the match to TRBD2 covers 8 bases. TRBV23-1 is designated an ORF whose function remains uncertain. Trimming removed 6 bases from V and 7 bases from J; junction bases left unmatched: 11. The length of the CDR3 is 14 residues.

This clonotype has at least ten counts. V is TRBV5-5 and J is TRBJ1-5; weak D call: TRBD1 (6 bases). The V end lost 4 bases, the J end lost 2 bases, and 13 bases lay between the germline ends. The CDR3 length is 15 residues. The germline CDR1 and CDR2 sequences are SGHKS and YYEKEE (reference sequence). The CDR3 loop is CASSPRGLGNQPQHF. For the CDR3, the DNA is TGTGCCAGCAGCCCCAGGGGCTTAGGCAATCAGCCCCAGCATTTT.

As to this clonotype: With a much larger clone just one base away, this may be a read error. J is TRBJ2-7 and V is TRBV5-1; 7 positions match TRBD2. This CDR3 spans 14 amino acids. Germline V gene sequence: CDR1 SGHRS, CDR2 YFSETQ. The CDR3: CASSLWDYSDEQYF. CDR3 DNA sequence: TGCGCCAGCAGCTTGTGGGACTACTCCGACGAGCAGTACTTC.

This clonotype has ten or more counts. The rearrangement links TRBV30 to TRBJ1-2; 9 nucleotides match TRBD1. Germline assignment: CDR1 GTSNPN and CDR2 SVGIG (reference sequence). The CDR3 spans 11 residues. The trim removed 4 bases at V and 7 bases at J, leaving 1 base unmatched. The CDR3 DNA is TGTGCCTGGAACAGGGGGCTTGGCTACACCTTC. Its protein is CAWNRGLGYTF.

This clonotype was found many times. The chain combines TRBV5-1 with TRBJ2-2; the D is unclear. With 0 bases removed from V and 0 bases from J, the gap between germline ends came to 6 bases. CDR1 is SGHRS, CDR2 YFSETQ, per germline. This CDR3 is 15 amino acids long. As DNA, the CDR3 is TGCGCCAGCAGCTTGGGTGCGTCGAACACCGGGGAGCTGTTTTTT. Translation gives CASSLGASNTGELFF.

This clonotype was counted many times. The rearrangement joins TRBV28 to TRBJ1-2, with D hard to call. Trimming left V 7 bases short and J 3 bases short, with 6 bases between. Germline lookup yields CDR1 MDHEN and CDR2 SYDVKM. The CDR3 extends over 11 amino acids. CDR3 sequence (DNA): TGTGCCAGCACGACTGACTATGGCTACACCTTC. Encoded protein: CASTTDYGYTF.